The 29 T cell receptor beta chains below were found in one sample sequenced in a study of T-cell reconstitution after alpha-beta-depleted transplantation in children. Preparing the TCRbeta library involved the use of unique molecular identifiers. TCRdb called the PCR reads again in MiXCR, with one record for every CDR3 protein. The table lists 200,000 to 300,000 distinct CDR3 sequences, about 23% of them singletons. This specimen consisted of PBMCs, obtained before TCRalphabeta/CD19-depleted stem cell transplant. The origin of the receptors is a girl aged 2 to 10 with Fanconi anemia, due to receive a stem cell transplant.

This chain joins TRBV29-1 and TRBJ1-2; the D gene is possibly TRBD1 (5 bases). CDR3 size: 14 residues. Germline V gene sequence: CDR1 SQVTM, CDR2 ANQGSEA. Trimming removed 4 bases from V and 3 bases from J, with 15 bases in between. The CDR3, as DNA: TGCAGCGTTGCGTCCCCCGACAGCGACTATGGCTACACCTTC. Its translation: CSVASPDSDYGYTF.

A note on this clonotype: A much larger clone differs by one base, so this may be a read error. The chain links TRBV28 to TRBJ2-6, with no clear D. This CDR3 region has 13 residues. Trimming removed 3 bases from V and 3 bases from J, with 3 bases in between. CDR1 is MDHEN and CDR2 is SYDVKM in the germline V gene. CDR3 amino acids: CASSFFGANVLTF. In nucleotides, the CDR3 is TGTGCCAGCAGTTTCTTTGGGGCCAACGTCCTGACTTTC.

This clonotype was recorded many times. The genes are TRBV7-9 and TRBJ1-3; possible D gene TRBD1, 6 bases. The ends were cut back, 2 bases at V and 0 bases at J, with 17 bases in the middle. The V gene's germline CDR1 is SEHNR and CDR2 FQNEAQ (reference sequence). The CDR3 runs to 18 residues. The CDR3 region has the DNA TGTGCCAGCAGCTTATATCGAGGGACATCGAGCTCTGGAAACACCATATATTTT. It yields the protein CASSLYRGTSSSGNTIYF.

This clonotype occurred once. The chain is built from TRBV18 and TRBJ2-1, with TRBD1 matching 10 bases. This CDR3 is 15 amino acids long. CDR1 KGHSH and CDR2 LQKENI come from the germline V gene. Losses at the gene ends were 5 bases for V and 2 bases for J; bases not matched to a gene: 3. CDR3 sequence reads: CASSAGTGAYNEQFF. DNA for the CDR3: TGTGCCAGCTCAGCGGGGACAGGGGCCTACAATGAGCAGTTCTTC.

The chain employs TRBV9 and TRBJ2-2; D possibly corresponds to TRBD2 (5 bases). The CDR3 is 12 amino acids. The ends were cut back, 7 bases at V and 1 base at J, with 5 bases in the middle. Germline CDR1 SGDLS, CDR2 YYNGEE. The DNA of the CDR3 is TGTGCCAGCGGACTGAACACCGGGGAGCTGTTTTTT. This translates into CASGLNTGELFF.

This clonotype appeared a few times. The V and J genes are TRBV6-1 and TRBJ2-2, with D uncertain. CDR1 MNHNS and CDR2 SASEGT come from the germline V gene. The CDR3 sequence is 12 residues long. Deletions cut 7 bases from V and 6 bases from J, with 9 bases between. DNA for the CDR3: TGTGCCAGCAAATTTTGGTCCGGGGAGCTGTTTTTT. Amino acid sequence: CASKFWSGELFF.

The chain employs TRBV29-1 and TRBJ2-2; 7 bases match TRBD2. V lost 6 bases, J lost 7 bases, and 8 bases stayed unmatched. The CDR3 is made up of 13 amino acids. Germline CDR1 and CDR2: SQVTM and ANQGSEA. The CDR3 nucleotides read TGCAGCGTGGGACGAGGGGAGGGCGGGGAGCTGTTTTTT. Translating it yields CSVGRGEGGELFF.

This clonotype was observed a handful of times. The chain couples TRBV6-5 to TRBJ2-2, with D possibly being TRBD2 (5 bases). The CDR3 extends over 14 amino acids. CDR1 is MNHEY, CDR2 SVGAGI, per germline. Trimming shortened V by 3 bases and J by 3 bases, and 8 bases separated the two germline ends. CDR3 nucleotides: TGTGCCAGCAGTTATTCGGGATACACCGGGGAGCTGTTTTTT. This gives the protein CASSYSGYTGELFF.

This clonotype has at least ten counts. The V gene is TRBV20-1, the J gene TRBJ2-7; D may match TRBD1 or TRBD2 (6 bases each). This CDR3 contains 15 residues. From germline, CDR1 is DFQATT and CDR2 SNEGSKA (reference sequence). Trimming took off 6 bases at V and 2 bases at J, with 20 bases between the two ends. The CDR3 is CSADFHTGGPYEQYF. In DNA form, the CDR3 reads TGCAGTGCCGACTTCCATACTGGGGGGCCCTACGAGCAGTACTTC.

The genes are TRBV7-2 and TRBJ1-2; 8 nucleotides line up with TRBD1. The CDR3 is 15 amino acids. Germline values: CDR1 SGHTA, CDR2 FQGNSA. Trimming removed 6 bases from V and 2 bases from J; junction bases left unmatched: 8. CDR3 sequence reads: CASSSDRGINYGYTF. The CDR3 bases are TGTGCCAGCAGTTCCGACAGGGGAATCAACTATGGCTACACCTTC.

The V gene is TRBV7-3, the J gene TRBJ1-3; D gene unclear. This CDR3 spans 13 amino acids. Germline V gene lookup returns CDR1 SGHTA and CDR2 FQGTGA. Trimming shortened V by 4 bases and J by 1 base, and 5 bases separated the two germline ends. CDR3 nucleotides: TGTGCCAGCAGCTCTATGTCTGGAAACACCATATATTTT. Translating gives CASSSMSGNTIYF.

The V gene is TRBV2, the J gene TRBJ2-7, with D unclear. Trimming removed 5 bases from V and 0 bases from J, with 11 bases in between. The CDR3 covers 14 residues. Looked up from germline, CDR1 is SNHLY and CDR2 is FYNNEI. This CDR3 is CASSLRGDSYEQYF. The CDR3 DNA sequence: TGTGCCAGCAGTCTCCGCGGAGACTCCTACGAGCAGTACTTC.

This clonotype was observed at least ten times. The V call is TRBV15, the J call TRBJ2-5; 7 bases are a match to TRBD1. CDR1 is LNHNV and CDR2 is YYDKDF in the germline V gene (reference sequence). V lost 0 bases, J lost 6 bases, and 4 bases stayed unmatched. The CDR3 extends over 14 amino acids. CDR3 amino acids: CATSRDQGVKTQYF. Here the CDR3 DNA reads TGTGCCACCAGCAGAGATCAGGGGGTAAAGACCCAGTACTTC.

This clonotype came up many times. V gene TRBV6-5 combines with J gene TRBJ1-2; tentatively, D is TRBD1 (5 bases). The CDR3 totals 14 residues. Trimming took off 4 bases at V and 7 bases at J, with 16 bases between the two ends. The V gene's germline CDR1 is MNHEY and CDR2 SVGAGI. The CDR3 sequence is CASSFSGQRGGYTF. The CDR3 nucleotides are TGTGCCAGCAGTTTCTCAGGGCAACGCGGTGGCTACACCTTC.

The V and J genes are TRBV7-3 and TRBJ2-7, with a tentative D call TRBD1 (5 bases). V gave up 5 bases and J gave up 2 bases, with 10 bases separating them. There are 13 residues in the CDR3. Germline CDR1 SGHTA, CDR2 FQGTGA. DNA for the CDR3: TGTGCCAGCAGCCAGGGTGAACCCTACGAGCAGTACTTC. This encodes CASSQGEPYEQYF.

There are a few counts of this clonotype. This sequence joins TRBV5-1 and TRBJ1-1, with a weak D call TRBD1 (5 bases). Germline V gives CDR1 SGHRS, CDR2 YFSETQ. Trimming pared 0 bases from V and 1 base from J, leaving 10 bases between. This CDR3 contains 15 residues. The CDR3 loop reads CASSLVTGTNTEAFF. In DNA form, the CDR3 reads TGCGCCAGCAGCTTGGTAACTGGGACGAACACTGAAGCTTTCTTT. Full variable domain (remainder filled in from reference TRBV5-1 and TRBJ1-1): KAGVTQTPRYLIKTRGQQVTLSCSPISGHRSVSWYQQTPGQGLQFLFEYFSETQRNKGNFPGRFSGRQFSNSRSEMNVSTLELGDSALYLCASSLVTGTNTEAFFGQGTRLTVV.

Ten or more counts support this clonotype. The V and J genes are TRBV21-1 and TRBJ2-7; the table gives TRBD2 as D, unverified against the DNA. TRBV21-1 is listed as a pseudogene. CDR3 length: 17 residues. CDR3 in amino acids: CASYPSGSGTTPYEQYF. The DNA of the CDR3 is TGTGCCAGCTACCCGTCAGGATCCGGGACTACCCCCTACGAGCAGTACTTC.

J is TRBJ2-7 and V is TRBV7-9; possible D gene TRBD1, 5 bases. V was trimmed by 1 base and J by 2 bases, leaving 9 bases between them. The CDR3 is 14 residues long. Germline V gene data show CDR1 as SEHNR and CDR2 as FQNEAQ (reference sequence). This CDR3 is CASSLEDTAYEQYF. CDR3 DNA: TGTGCCAGCAGCTTAGAGGACACGGCCTACGAGCAGTACTTC.

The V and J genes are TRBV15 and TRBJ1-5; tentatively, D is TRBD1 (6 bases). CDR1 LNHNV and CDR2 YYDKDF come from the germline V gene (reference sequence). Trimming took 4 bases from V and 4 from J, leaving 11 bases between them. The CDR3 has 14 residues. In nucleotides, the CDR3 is TGTGCCACCAGCAACCGGGACAAAAATCAGCCCCAGCATTTT. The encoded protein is CATSNRDKNQPQHF.

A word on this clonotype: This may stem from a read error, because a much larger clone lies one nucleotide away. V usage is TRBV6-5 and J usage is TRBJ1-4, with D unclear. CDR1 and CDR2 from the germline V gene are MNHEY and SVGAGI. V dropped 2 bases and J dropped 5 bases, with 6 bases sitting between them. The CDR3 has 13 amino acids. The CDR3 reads CASSYDGNEKLFF. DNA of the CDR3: TGTGCCAGCAGTTACGACGGGAATGAAAAACTGTTTTTT.

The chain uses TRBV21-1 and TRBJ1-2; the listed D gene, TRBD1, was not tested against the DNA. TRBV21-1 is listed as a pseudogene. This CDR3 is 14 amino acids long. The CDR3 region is CASSNKDREEGYTF. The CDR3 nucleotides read TGTGCCAGCAGCAACAAGGACAGGGAAGAAGGCTACACCTTC.

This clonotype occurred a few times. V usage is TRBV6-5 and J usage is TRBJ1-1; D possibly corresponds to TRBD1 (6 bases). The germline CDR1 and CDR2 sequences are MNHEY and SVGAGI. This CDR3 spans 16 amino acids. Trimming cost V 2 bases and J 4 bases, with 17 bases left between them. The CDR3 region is CASSYSQQGPSTEAFF. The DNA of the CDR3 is TGTGCCAGCAGTTACAGCCAACAGGGACCTAGCACTGAAGCTTTCTTT.

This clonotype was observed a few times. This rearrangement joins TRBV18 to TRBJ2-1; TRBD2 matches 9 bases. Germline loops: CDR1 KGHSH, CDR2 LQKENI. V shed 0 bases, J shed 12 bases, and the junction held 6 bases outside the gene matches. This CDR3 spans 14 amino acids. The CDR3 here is CASSPPEEREAQFF. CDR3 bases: TGTGCCAGCTCACCACCAGAAGAGCGGGAGGCGCAGTTCTTC. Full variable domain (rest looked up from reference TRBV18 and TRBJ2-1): NAGVMQNPRHLVRRRGQEARLRCSPMKGHSHVYWYRQLPEEGLKFMVYLQKENIIDESGMPKERFSAEFPKEGPSILRIQQVVRGDSAAYFCASSPPEEREAQFFGPGTRLTVL.

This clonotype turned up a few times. The CDR3 DNA follows: TGTGCCAGCAGTGAATTCGGGGGTCTCAACGAGCAGTACTTC. Its protein is CASSEFGGLNEQYF. V usage is TRBV6-1 and J usage is TRBJ2-7; the D gene is possibly TRBD2 (6 bases). V shed 2 bases and J shed 5 bases, with 13 bases lying between them. CDR1 MNHNS and CDR2 SASEGT come from the germline V gene. The CDR3 extends over 14 amino acids.

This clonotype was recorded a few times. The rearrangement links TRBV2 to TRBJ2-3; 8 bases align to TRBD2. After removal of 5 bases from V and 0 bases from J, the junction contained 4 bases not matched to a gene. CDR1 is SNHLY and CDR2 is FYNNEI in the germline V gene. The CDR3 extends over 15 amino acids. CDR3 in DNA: TGTGCCAGCAGTAAACTAGCGGCTAGCACAGATACGCAGTATTTT. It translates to CASSKLAASTDTQYF. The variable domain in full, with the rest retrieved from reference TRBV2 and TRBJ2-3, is EPEVTQTPSHQVTQMGQEVILRCVPISNHLYFYWYRQILGQKVEFLVSFYNNEISEKSEIFDDQFSVERPDGSNFTLKIRSTKLEDSAMYFCASSKLAASTDTQYFGPGTRLTVL.

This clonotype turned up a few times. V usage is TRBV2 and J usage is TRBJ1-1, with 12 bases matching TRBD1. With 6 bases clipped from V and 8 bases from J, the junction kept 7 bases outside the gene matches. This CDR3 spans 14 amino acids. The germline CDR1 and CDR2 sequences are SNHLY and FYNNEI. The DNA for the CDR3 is TGTGCCAGCAGGGGACAGGGGGCCGGGTTCGAAGCTTTCTTT. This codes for CASRGQGAGFEAFF.

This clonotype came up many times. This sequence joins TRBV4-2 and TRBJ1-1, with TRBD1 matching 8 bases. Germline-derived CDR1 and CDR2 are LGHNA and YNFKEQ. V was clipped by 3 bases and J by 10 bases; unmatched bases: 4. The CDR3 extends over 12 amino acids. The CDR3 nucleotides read TGTGCCAGCAGCCATCGGGACAGGCTAGCTTTCTTT. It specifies CASSHRDRLAFF.

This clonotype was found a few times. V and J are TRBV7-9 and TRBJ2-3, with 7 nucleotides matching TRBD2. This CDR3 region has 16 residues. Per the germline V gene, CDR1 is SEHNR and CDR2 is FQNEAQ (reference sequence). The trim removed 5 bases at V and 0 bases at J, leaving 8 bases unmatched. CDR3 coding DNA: TGTGCCAGCAGCCCCACTAGCGATCCTAGCACAGATACGCAGTATTTT. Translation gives CASSPTSDPSTDTQYF.

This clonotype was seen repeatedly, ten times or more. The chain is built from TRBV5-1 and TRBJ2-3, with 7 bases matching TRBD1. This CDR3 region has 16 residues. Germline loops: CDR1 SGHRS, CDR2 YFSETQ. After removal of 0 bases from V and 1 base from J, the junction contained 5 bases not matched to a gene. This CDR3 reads CASSLENRGRTDTQYF. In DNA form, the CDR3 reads TGCGCCAGCAGCTTGGAAAACAGGGGACGCACAGATACGCAGTATTTT.